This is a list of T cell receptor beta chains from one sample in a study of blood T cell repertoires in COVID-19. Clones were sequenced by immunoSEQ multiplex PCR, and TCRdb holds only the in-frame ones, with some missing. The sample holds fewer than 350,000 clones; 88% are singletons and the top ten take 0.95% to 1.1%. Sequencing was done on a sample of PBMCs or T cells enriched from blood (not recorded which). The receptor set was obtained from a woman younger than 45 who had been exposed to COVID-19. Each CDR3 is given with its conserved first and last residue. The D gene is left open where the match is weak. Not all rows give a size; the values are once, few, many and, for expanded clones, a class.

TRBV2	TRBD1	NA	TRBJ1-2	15	TGTGCCAGCAGTGCCGGGACAGGGGGCGTGCATGGCTACACCTTC	CASSAGTGGVHGYTF
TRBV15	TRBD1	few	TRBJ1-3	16	TGTGCCACCAGCACTTACACAGGGGGCTCTGGAAACACCATATATTTT	CATSTYTGGSGNTIYF
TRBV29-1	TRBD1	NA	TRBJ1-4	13	TGCAGCGTGGGGGGACAGGGTAATGAAAAACTGTTTTTT	CSVGGQGNEKLFF
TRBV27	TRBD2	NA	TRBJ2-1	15	TGTGCCAGCAGTCTCCCGGGACTAGCCTACAATGAGCAGTTCTTC	CASSLPGLAYNEQFF
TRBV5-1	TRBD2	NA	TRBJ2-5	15	TGCGCCAGCAGCTTGACTAGCGGGTTCGTAGAGACCCAGTACTTC	CASSLTSGFVETQYF
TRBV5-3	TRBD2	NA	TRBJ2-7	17	TGTGCCAGAAGCTTGTTTCTGCGGACTAGCGGGATCTACGAGCAGTACTTC	CARSLFLRTSGIYEQYF
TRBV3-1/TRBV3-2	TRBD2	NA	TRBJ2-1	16	TGTGCCAGCAGCCAGACACTAGCGGGAGTTGACAATGAGCAGTTCTTC	CASSQTLAGVDNEQFF
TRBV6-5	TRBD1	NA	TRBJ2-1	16	TGTGCCAGCAGTTTATGGTCAGGGGGCCAAGGGAATGAGCAGTTCTTC	CASSLWSGGQGNEQFF
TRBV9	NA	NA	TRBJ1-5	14	TGTGCCAGCAGCGCCACAGGGTTTGGACAGCCCCAGCATTTT	CASSATGFGQPQHF
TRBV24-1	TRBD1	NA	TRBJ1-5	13	TGTGCCACCCAGTCAGGGGGCGCGCAGCCCCAGCATTTT	CATQSGGAQPQHF
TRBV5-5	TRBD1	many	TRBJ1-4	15	TGTGCCAGCAGCCGGGGGACAGGGGTCGGGGAAAAACTGTTTTTT	CASSRGTGVGEKLFF
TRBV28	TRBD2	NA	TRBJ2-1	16	TGTGCCAGCAGTCCCGGGCTAGCGGGAACATACAATGAGCAGTTCTTC	CASSPGLAGTYNEQFF
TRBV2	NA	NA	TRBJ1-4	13	TGTGCCGTTTTAGGAGGGAGGAATGAAAAACTGTTTTTT	CAVLGGRNEKLFF
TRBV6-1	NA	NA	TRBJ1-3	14	TGTGCCAGCAGTGAATGGAGGGAAGGAAACACCATATATTTT	CASSEWREGNTIYF
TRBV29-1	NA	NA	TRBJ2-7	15	TGCAGCGTTGATGCAGGGGGGCTTAGCTCCTACGAGCAGTACTTC	CSVDAGGLSSYEQYF
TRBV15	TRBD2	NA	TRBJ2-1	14	TGTGCCACCGAGAGTAGCGGGGATTACAATGAGCAGTTCTTC	CATESSGDYNEQFF
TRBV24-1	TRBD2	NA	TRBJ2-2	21	TGTGCCACCAGTGATTTGCCGAGGGGATGGCGGGGGGACGCGAACACCGGGGAGCTGTTTTTT	CATSDLPRGWRGDANTGELFF
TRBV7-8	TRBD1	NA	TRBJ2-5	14	TGTGCCAGCACCCACAGGGGGCGGGGGGAGACCCAGTACTTC	CASTHRGRGETQYF
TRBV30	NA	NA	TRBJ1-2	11	TGTGCCTGGGGGGGGGCGCTTGGCTACACCTTC	CAWGGALGYTF
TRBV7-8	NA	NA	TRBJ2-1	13	TGTGCCAGCCGTTATCGTTATTCCAATGAGCAGTTCTTC	CASRYRYSNEQFF
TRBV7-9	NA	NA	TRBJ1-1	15	TGTGCCAGCAGGGTGGAGTCGGGGGTGAACACTGAAGCTTTCTTT	CASRVESGVNTEAFF
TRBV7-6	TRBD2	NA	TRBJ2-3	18	TGTGCCAGCAGCTTGGGACTAGCGGGAGGGCTGATCACAGATACGCAGTATTTT	CASSLGLAGGLITDTQYF
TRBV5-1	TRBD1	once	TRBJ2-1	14	TGCGCCAGCAGCTACAGACAGGGGGGAAATGAGCAGTTCTTC	CASSYRQGGNEQFF
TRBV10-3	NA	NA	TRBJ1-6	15	TGTGCCATCACCTCCGGCCTCCAGGGCAATTCACCCCTCCACTTT	CAITSGLQGNSPLHF
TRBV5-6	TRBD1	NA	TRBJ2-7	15	TGTGCCAGCAGCTTGGGGTGGACAGGGGAGGGGGAGCAGTACTTC	CASSLGWTGEGEQYF
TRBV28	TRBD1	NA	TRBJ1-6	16	TGTGCCAGCAGGTTGCCCCGACAGGGAAGTTATTCACCCCTCCACTTT	CASRLPRQGSYSPLHF
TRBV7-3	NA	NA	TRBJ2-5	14	TGTGCCAGCAGCCCTAGCGCTAACAAAGAGACCCAGTACTTC	CASSPSANKETQYF
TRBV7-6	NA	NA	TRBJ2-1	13	TGTGCCAGCAGCGGATGGGACTCCAATGAGCAGTTCTTC	CASSGWDSNEQFF
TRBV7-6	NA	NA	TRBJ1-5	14	TGTGCCAGCAGCGATACAGGGCACAATCAGCCCCAGCATTTT	CASSDTGHNQPQHF
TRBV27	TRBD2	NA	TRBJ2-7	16	TGTGCCAGCAGTCTAGCGGGAGGGCTTACTTCCTACGAGCAGTACTTC	CASSLAGGLTSYEQYF
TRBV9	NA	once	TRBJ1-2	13	TGTGCCAGCAACAAAGGGGCAAGGGGTGGCTACACCTTC	CASNKGARGGYTF
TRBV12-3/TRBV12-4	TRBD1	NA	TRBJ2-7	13	TGTGCCAGCAGCCCGACTCAGGGGGCCGAGCAGTACTTC	CASSPTQGAEQYF
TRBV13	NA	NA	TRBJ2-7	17	TGTGCCAGCAGCTTAGGTGTAAGAGTTGCGCGCTTTTACGAGCAGTACTTC	CASSLGVRVARFYEQYF
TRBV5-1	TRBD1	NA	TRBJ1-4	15	TGCGCCAGCAGCAAACAGGGGCCTGGGAATGAAAAACTGTTTTTT	CASSKQGPGNEKLFF
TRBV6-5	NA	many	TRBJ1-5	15	TGTGCCAGCCTAGTCCGGGGTGGAAGCAATCAGCCCCAGCATTTT	CASLVRGGSNQPQHF
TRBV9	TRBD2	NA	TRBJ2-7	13	TGTGCCAGCAGCGTTAGCGGGAGGGGCGAGCAGTACTTC	CASSVSGRGEQYF
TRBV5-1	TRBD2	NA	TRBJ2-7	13	TGCGCCAGCTCGCTAGCGGCCTCCTACGAGCAGTACTTC	CASSLAASYEQYF
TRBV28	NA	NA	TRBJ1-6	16	TGTGCCAGCAGTATTCGGGGAAGCTCCTATAATTCACCCCTCCACTTT	CASSIRGSSYNSPLHF
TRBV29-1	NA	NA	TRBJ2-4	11	TGCAGCGTTGAAACTAGTATGGTTCAGTACTTC	CSVETSMVQYF
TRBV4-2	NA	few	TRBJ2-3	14	TGTGCCAGCAGCCAAGGAGAGGGCCGGTATACGCAGTATTTT	CASSQGEGRYTQYF
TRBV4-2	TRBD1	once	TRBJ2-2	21	TGTGCCAGCAGCCACAGATCCGGGACAGGGACCGGACTAGAAGGGACCGGGGAGCTGTTTTTT	CASSHRSGTGTGLEGTGELFF